One sample yielded the 5 T cell receptor beta chains listed below, sequenced in a study of radiotherapy plus CTLA-4 blockade in lung cancer. The repertoire was sequenced with immunoSEQ multiplex PCR; TCRdb's copy has only in-frame clones and lacks some. The data show about 98,000 clones, with around 88% seen just once and approximately 5% held by the top ten. This specimen was peripheral blood, taken from a patient treated with radiotherapy plus ipilimumab. These receptors were taken from a human donor with non-small cell lung cancer that progressed on radiotherapy plus ipilimumab.

The chain combines TRBV6-5 with TRBJ2-7; D is unclear. Germline-derived CDR1 and CDR2 are MNHEY and SVGAGI. Trimming left V 5 bases short and J 2 bases short, with 7 bases between. This CDR3 contains 12 residues. In DNA, the CDR3 is TGTGCCAGCAGTAATAGCCCCTACGAGCAGTACTTC. Amino acids: CASSNSPYEQYF.

The genes are TRBV2 and TRBJ2-1, with 9 positions matching TRBD1. The trim removed 6 bases at V and 6 bases at J, leaving 9 bases unmatched. Germline V CDR1 and CDR2: SNHLY, FYNNEI. This CDR3 comprises 15 residues. The CDR3 region has the DNA TGTGCCAGCAGAAGTTACAGGGGGCAGGGCAATGAGCAGTTCTTC. Its protein is CASRSYRGQGNEQFF.

This clone has a single count. This chain connects TRBV18 to TRBJ2-5; D possibly corresponds to TRBD1 (7 bases). CDR3 length equals 13 residues. In germline, CDR1 is KGHSH, CDR2 LQKENI. V dropped 6 bases and J dropped 5 bases, with 13 bases sitting between them. The CDR3 DNA reads TGTGCCAGCTCCCAGGGGGGCGCCGAGACCCAGTACTTC. Translation: CASSQGGAETQYF. The whole variable domain, filled in from reference TRBV18 and TRBJ2-5, reads NAGVMQNPRHLVRRRGQEARLRCSPMKGHSHVYWYRQLPEEGLKFMVYLQKENIIDESGMPKERFSAEFPKEGPSILRIQQVVRGDSAAYFCASSQGGAETQYFGPGTRLLVL.

This chain links TRBV18 with TRBJ2-7; the match to TRBD1 covers 7 bases. Germline V gene sequence: CDR1 KGHSH, CDR2 LQKENI. V trimming: 5 bases; J trimming: 2 bases; junction bases outside the gene matches: 6. The CDR3 sequence is 14 residues long. The CDR3, as DNA: TGTGCCAGCTCATCCGAGACAGGGCCCTACGAGCAGTACTTC. It specifies CASSSETGPYEQYF.

The gene calls are TRBV2 and TRBJ2-1, with 9 bases that match TRBD2. The CDR3 is made up of 16 amino acids. The trim removed 3 bases at V and 8 bases at J, leaving 11 bases unmatched. CDR1 is SNHLY and CDR2 is FYNNEI in the germline V gene. Here the CDR3 reads CASSEWLAGRSDEQFF. CDR3 DNA sequence: TGTGCCAGCAGTGAGTGGCTAGCGGGGAGGTCGGATGAGCAGTTCTTC.